The source of this T cell receptor beta chain is a study of blood T cell repertoires in COVID-19. The repertoire was sequenced with immunoSEQ multiplex PCR; TCRdb's copy has only in-frame clones and lacks some. This sample yields around 270,000 clones, of which approximately 87% are seen a single time; over 2% belongs to the top ten. Sequenced: peripheral blood. The clonotype comes from a woman aged 50 to 60 with acute or convalescent COVID-19.

The DNA of the CDR3 is TGTGCCAGCAGCCGCAGTGTGCTAGCGGGAGTATCCCAAGAGACCCAGTACTTC. It specifies CASSRSVLAGVSQETQYF. The genes are TRBV7-9 and TRBJ2-5; 10 positions agree with TRBD2. The CDR3 contains 18 residues. Per the germline V gene, CDR1 is SEHNR and CDR2 is FQNEAQ (reference sequence). V trimming: 5 bases; J trimming: 1 base; junction bases outside the gene matches: 13.